Each of the 10 T cell receptor beta chains below was sequenced from the same sample in a study of cytomegalovirus exposure and HLA in healthy donors. The PCR employed 60 Vbeta primers together with 13 Jbeta primers. Data came from immunoSEQ multiplex PCR; TCRdb stores just in-frame clones and leaves some out. Of around 100,000 clones listed, roughly four fifths are singletons. The source material was PBMCs. These receptors were collected from a woman between 35 and 50 years old in good health and CMV-seropositive.

V usage is TRBV6-5 and J usage is TRBJ2-1; D unresolved. Trimming shortened V by 1 base and J by 0 bases, and 10 bases separated the two germline ends. The CDR3 extends over 16 amino acids. The germline V gene encodes CDR1 MNHEY and CDR2 SVGAGI. CDR3 sequence: CASSYFLGSSYNEQFF. The DNA for the CDR3 is TGTGCCAGCAGTTACTTTCTAGGAAGCTCCTACAATGAGCAGTTCTTC.

This clone was seen a few times. The chain combines TRBV4-3 with TRBJ1-2; 7 positions match TRBD1. The CDR3 runs to 16 residues. Germline trimming cut 0 bases from V and 4 bases from J; bases unmatched to any gene: 8. Per the germline V gene, CDR1 is LGHNA and CDR2 is YSLEER. The CDR3 DNA is TGCGCCAGCAGCCAAGATAAGACAGGGAAAGGCTATGGCTACACCTTC. Its translation is CASSQDKTGKGYGYTF.

V and J are TRBV5-8 and TRBJ1-2; D unclear. The CDR3 has 13 residues. V lost 1 base to trimming and J lost 5 bases, with 9 bases between them. Germline assignment: CDR1 SGHTS and CDR2 YDEGEE. The CDR3 DNA sequence: TGTGCCAGCAGCTTGACCGCGGGGTATGGCTACACCTTC. It codes for CASSLTAGYGYTF.

The chain couples TRBV6-5 to TRBJ2-7; D ambiguous. V was pared by 7 bases and J by 3 bases, with 7 bases between. Germline V gives CDR1 MNHEY, CDR2 SVGAGI. This CDR3 region has 11 residues. The CDR3 here is CASKQNYEQYF. CDR3 DNA sequence: TGTGCCAGCAAACAGAACTACGAGCAGTACTTC.

This clone was observed once. This chain joins TRBV6-5 and TRBJ2-3, with D tentatively TRBD2 (6 bases). Germline V gene sequence: CDR1 MNHEY, CDR2 SVGAGI. Between the trimmed V and J ends, which lost 5 bases and 2 bases, there was a span of 11 bases. The CDR3 is 14 residues long. CDR3 loop: CASSVGTHTDTQYF. CDR3 coding DNA: TGTGCCAGCAGTGTAGGGACTCACACAGATACGCAGTATTTT.

The V call is TRBV27, the J call TRBJ2-1; 11 nucleotides align to TRBD2. The CDR3 is 14 amino acids. Germline V gene data show CDR1 as MNHEY and CDR2 as SMNVEV (reference sequence). Trimming removed 4 bases from V and 9 bases from J; junction bases left unmatched: 5. The CDR3 nucleotides read TGTGCCAGCAGTTCGAGTACTAGCGGGAGTGAGCAGTTCTTC. It specifies CASSSSTSGSEQFF.

The chain is built from TRBV11-3 and TRBJ1-1, with D perhaps TRBD1 (5 bases). The CDR3 totals 14 residues. Per germline, CDR1 SGHNT and CDR2 YENEEA. V was pared by 5 bases and J by 7 bases, with 17 bases between. This CDR3 reads CASSPIRDSFEAFF. DNA of the CDR3: TGTGCCAGCAGCCCAATACGTGACAGTTTTGAAGCTTTCTTT. Combining the CDR3 with reference TRBV11-3 and TRBJ1-1 gives the whole variable domain EAGVVQSPRYKIIEKKQPVAFWCNPISGHNTLYWYLQNLGQGPELLIRYENEEAVDDSQLPKDRFSAERLKGVDSTLKIQPAELGDSAVYLCASSPIRDSFEAFFGQGTRLTVV.

J is TRBJ2-7 and V is TRBV7-2; TRBD1 matches at 8 bases. CDR3 length equals 15 residues. Germline V gives CDR1 SGHTA, CDR2 FQGNSA. Trimming at V came to 5 bases and at J to 2 bases, leaving 8 bases not matched to a gene. In DNA, the CDR3 is TGTGCCAGCAGCGTATTACAGGGGGGAGCCTACGAGCAGTACTTC. Encoded protein: CASSVLQGGAYEQYF. The whole variable domain, remainder taken from reference TRBV7-2 and TRBJ2-7, is GAGVSQSPSNKVTEKGKDVELRCDPISGHTALYWYRQSLGQGLEFLIYFQGNSAPDKSGLPSDRFSAERTGGSVSTLTIQRTQQEDSAVYLCASSVLQGGAYEQYFGPGTRLTVT.

The rearrangement links TRBV19 to TRBJ2-2; possible D gene TRBD1, 5 bases. Per germline, CDR1 LNHDA and CDR2 SQIVND (reference sequence). CDR3 length: 15 residues. V was clipped by 6 bases and J by 2 bases, with 13 bases between them. CDR3 DNA sequence: TGTGCCAGTAGCCCAGTTGGACAAAACACCGGGGAGCTGTTTTTT. This codes for CASSPVGQNTGELFF.

This clone was seen a handful of times. The J gene is TRBJ2-7, the V gene TRBV6-5; 8 positions agree with TRBD1. Germline V lookup: CDR1 MNHEY, CDR2 SVGAGI. V shed 2 bases and J 4 bases; nucleotides not matched to a gene: 7. This CDR3 comprises 15 residues. The CDR3 sequence: CASSYLAGTGYEQYF. CDR3 sequence (DNA): TGTGCCAGCAGTTACCTAGCCGGGACAGGATACGAGCAGTACTTC.